The rows below give T cell receptor beta chains drawn from one sample of a study of blood T cell repertoires in COVID-19. Here immunoSEQ multiplex PCR was the method, and the copy in TCRdb shows in-frame clones only, minus some. The table records 300,000 to 350,000 clones, 89% of them present only once. The source material was peripheral blood. The receptors shown here come from a woman in her fifties or sixties with COVID-19, enrolled during active disease. Both conserved end residues are part of each CDR3.

TRBV19	TRBJ1-6	CASGGSSYNSPLHF
TRBV7-9	TRBJ1-1	CASSSHRGVRAEAFF
TRBV12-3/TRBV12-4	TRBJ1-2	CASSFSPNYGYTF
TRBV28	TRBJ2-1	CASSSTRLAGRGNEQFF
TRBV6-5	TRBJ1-2	CASSYSTGRYGYTF
TRBV7-2	TRBJ1-2	CASTSRRGADGYTF
TRBV5-1	TRBJ1-1	CASRNGGLVDTEAFF
TRBV12-5	TRBJ2-5	CASGYTGETQYF
TRBV18	TRBJ1-1	CASSLGQGARNTEAFF
TRBV10-2	TRBJ2-7	CASSVQGVYEQYF